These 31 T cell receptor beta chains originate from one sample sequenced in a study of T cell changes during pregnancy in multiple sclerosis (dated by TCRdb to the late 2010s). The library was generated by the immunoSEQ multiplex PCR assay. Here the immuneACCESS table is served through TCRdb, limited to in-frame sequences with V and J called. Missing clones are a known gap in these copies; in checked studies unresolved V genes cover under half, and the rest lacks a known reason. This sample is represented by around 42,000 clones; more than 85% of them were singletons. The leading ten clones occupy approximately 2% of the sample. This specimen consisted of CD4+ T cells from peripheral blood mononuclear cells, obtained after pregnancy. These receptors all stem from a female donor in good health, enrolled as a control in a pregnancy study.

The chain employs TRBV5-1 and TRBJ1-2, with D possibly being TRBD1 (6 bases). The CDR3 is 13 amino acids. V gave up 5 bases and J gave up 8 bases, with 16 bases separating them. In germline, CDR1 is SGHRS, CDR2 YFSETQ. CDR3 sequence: CASREQQGGGYTF. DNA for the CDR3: TGCGCCAGCAGAGAACAACAGGGTGGCGGCTACACCTTC.

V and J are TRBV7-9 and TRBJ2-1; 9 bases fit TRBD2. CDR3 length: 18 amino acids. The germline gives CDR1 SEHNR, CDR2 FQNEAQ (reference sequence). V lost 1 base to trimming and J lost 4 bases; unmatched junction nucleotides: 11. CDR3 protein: CASSLEAYGGGGYNEQFF. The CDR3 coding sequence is TGTGCCAGCAGCTTAGAGGCGTATGGCGGGGGGGGATACAATGAGCAGTTCTTC.

Written as DNA, the CDR3 is TGTGCCAGCAGCCAAGAAAGTGGCCGGGGAAGCGACGAGCAGTACTTC. Residues: CASSQESGRGSDEQYF. The chain links TRBV4-2 to TRBJ2-7, with D maybe TRBD2 (5 bases). Trimming removed 0 bases from V and 5 bases from J, with 17 bases in between. CDR1 is LGHNA, CDR2 YNFKEQ, per germline. The CDR3 has 16 residues.

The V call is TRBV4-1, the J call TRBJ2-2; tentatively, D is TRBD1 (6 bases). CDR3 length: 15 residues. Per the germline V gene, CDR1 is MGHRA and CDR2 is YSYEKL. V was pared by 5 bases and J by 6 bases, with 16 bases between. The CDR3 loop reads CASSYEGHKSGELFF. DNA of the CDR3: TGCGCCAGCAGCTATGAGGGACATAAGTCCGGGGAGCTGTTTTTT.

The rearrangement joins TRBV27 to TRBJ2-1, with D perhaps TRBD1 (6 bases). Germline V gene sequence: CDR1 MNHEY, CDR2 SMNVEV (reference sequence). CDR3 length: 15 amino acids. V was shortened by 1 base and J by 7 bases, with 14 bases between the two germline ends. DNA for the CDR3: TGTGCCAGCAGTTTATGGGGCGGACAGCCTAATGAGCAGTTCTTC. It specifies CASSLWGGQPNEQFF.

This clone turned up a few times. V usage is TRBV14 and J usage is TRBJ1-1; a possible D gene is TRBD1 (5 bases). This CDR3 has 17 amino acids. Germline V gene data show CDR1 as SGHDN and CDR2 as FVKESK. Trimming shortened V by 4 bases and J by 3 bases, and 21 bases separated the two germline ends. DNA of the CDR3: TGTGCCAGCAGCCCCAGGGTCCGCGCGAGGCGTGACACTGAAGCTTTCTTT. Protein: CASSPRVRARRDTEAFF.

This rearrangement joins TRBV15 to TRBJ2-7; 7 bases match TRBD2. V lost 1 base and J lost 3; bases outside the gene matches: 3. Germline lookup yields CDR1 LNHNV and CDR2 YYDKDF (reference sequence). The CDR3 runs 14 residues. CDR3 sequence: CATSRAGGSYEQYF. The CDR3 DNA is TGTGCCACCAGCAGAGCGGGGGGAAGCTACGAGCAGTACTTC.

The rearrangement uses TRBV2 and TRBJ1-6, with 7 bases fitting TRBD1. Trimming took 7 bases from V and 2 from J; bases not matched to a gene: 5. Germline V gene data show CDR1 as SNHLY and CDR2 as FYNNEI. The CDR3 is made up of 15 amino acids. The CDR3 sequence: CASMAGGTYNSPLHF. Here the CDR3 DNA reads TGTGCCAGCATGGCAGGGGGGACCTATAATTCACCCCTCCACTTT.

The CDR3 here is CASSEGQEAYNEQFF. The CDR3 region has the DNA TGTGCCAGCAGTGAAGGGCAGGAAGCCTACAATGAGCAGTTCTTC. The chain has TRBV6-1 and TRBJ2-1; D remains unclear. This CDR3 comprises 15 residues. V was clipped by 1 base and J by 2 bases, with 9 bases between them. Germline CDR1 MNHNS, CDR2 SASEGT.

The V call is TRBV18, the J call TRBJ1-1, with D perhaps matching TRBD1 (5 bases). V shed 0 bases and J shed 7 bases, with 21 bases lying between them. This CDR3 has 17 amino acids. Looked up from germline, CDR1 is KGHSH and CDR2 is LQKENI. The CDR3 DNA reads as TGTGCCAGCTCACCACCTATCTGGGGGGACCCGATAAATGAAGCTTTCTTT. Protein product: CASSPPIWGDPINEAFF.

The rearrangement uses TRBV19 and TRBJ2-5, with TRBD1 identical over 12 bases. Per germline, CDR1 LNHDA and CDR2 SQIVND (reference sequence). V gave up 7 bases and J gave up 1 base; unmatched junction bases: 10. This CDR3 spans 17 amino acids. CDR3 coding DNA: TGTGCCAGTAAACCGGAAGGGACAGGGGGCTTCCAAGAGACCCAGTACTTC. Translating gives CASKPEGTGGFQETQYF.

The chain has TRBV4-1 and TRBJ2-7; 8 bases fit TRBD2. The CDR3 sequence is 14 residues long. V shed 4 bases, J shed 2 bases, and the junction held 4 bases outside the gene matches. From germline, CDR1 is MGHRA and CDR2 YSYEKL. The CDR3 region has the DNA TGCGCCAGCAGCCCTCCCGGGGGGGCCTACGAGCAGTACTTC. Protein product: CASSPPGGAYEQYF.

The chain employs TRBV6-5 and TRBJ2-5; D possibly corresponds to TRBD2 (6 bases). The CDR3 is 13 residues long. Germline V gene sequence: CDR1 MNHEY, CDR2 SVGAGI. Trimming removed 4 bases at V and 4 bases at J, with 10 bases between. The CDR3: CASSSGSGETQYF. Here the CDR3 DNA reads TGTGCCAGCAGTTCAGGTAGCGGAGAGACCCAGTACTTC.

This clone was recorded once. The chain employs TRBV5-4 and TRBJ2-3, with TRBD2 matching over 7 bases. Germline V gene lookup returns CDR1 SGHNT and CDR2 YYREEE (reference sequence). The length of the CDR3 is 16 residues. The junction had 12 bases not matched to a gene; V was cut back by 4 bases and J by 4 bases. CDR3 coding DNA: TGTGCCAGCAGCCCAATAAGCGGGGTCGCCCCAGATACGCAGTATTTT. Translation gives CASSPISGVAPDTQYF.

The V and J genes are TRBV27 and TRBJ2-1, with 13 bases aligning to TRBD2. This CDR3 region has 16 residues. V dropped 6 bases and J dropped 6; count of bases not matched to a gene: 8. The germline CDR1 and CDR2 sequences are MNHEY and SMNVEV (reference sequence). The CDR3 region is CASRNAGTSGANEQFF. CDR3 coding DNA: TGTGCCAGCAGGAATGCCGGGACTAGCGGGGCCAATGAGCAGTTCTTC.

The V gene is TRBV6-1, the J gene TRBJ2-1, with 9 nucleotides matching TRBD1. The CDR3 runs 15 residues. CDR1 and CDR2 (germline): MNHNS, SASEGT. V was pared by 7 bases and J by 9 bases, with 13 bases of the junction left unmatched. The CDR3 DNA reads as TGTGCCAGCAACAGGGGGCAAACCGACCCCGGTGAGCAGTTCTTC. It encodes CASNRGQTDPGEQFF.

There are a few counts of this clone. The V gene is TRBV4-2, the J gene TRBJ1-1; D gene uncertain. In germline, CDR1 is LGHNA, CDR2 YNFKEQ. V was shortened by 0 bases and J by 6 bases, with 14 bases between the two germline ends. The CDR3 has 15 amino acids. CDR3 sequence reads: CASSQDSQAAPEAFF. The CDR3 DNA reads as TGTGCCAGCAGCCAAGATAGTCAGGCAGCTCCTGAAGCTTTCTTT.

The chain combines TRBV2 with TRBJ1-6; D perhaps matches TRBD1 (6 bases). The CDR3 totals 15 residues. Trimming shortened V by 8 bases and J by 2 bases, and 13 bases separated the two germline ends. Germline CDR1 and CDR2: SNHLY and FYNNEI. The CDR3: CASAAGAAYNSPLHF. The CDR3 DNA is TGTGCCAGCGCAGCGGGGGCCGCCTATAATTCACCCCTCCACTTT.

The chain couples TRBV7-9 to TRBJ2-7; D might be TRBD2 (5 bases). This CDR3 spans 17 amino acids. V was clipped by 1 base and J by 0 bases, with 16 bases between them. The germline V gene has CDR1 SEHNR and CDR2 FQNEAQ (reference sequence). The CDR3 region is CASSLGARAVSSYEQYF. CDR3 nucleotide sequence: TGTGCCAGCAGCTTAGGGGCGCGGGCAGTAAGCTCCTACGAGCAGTACTTC.

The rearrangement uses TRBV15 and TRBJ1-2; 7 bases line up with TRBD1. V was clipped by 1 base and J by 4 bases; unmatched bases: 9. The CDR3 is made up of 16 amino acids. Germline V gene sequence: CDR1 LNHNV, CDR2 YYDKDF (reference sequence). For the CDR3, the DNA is TGTGCCACCAGCAGAGGCGAGACAGGGCGACCCTATGGCTACACCTTC. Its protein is CATSRGETGRPYGYTF.

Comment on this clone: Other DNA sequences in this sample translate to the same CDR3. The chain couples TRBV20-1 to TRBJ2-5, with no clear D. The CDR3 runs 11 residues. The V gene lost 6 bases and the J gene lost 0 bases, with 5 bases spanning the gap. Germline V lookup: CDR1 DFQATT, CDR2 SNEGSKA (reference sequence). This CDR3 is CSASDQETQYF. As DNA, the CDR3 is TGCAGTGCAAGCGACCAAGAGACCCAGTACTTC.

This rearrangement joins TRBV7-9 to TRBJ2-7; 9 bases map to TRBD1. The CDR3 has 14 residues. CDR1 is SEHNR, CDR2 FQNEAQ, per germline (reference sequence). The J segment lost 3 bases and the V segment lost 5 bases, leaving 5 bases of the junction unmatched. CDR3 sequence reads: CASSPRDRVYEQYF. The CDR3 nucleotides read TGTGCCAGCAGCCCCCGGGACAGGGTCTACGAGCAGTACTTC.

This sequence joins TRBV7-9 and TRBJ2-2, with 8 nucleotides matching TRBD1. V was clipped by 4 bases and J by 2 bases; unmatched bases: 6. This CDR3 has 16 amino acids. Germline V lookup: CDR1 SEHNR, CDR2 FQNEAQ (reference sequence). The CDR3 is CASSSQGVVNTGELFF. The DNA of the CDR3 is TGTGCCAGCAGCTCACAGGGGGTGGTTAACACCGGGGAGCTGTTTTTT.

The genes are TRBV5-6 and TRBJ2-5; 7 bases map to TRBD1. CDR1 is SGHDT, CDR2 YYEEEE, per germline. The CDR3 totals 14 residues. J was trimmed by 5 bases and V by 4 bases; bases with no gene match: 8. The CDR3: CASSRRQGWETQYF. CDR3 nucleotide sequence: TGTGCCAGCAGCCGTAGACAGGGTTGGGAGACCCAGTACTTC. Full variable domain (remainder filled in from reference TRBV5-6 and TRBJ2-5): DAGVTQSPTHLIKTRGQQVTLRCSPKSGHDTVSWYQQALGQGPQFIFQYYEEEERQRGNFPDRFSGHQFPNYSSELNVNALLLGDSALYLCASSRRQGWETQYFGPGTRLLVL.

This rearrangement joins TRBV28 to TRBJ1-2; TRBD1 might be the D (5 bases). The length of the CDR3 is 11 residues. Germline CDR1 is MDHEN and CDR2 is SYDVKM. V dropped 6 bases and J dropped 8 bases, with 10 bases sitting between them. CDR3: CASSLGGGYTF. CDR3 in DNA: TGTGCCAGCAGCCTCGGGGGAGGCTACACCTTC.

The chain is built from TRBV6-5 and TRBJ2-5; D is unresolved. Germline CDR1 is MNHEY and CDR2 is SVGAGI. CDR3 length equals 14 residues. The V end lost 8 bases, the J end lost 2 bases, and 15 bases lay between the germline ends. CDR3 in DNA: TGTGCCAGCTCCCGGCAGGATGCTCAAGAGACCCAGTACTTC. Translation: CASSRQDAQETQYF.

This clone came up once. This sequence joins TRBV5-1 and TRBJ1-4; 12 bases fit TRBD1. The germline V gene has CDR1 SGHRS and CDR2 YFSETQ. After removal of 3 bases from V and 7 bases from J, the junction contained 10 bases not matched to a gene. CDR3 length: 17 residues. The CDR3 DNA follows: TGCGCCAGCAGCTCGCGGGACAGGGGGCGATTGAGTGAAAAACTGTTTTTT. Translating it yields CASSSRDRGRLSEKLFF.

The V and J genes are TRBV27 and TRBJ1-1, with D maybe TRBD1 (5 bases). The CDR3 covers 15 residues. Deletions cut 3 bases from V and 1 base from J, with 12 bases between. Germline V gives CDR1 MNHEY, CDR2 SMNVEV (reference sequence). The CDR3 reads CASSLMGTGNTEAFF. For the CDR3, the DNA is TGTGCCAGCAGTTTGATGGGTACAGGGAACACTGAAGCTTTCTTT.

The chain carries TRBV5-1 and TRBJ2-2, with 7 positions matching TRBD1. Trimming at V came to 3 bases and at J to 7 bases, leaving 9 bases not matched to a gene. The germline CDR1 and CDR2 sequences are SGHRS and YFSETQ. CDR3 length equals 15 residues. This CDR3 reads CASSYRQGKVGELFF. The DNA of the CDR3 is TGCGCCAGCAGCTACAGACAGGGAAAAGTCGGGGAGCTGTTTTTT. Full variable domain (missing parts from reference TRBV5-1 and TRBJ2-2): KAGVTQTPRYLIKTRGQQVTLSCSPISGHRSVSWYQQTPGQGLQFLFEYFSETQRNKGNFPGRFSGRQFSNSRSEMNVSTLELGDSALYLCASSYRQGKVGELFFGEGSRLTVL.

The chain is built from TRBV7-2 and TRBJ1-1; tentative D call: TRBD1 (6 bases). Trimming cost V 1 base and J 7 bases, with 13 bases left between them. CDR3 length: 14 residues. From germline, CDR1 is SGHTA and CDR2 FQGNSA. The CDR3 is CASSLVGTPIEAFF. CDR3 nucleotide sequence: TGTGCCAGCAGCTTAGTCGGGACACCTATTGAAGCTTTCTTT.

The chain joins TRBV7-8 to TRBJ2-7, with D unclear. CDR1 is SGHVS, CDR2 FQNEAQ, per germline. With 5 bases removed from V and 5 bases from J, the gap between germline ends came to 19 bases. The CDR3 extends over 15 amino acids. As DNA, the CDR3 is TGTGCCAGCAGCACCCGACAAGGCCTTAAGGACGAGCAGTACTTC. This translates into CASSTRQGLKDEQYF.